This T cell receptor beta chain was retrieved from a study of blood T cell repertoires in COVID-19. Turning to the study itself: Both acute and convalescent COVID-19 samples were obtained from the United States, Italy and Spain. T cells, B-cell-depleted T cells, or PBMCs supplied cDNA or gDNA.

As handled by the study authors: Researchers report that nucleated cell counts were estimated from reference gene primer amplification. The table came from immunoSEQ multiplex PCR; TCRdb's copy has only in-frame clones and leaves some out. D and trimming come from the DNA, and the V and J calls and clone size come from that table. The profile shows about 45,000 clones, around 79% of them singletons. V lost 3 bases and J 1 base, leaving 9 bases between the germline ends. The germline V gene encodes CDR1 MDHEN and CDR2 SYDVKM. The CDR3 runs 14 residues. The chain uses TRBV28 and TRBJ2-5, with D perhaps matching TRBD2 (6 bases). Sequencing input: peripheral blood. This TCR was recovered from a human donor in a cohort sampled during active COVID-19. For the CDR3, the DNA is TGTGCCAGCAGTTTTGGAGGGATCCAAGAGACCCAGTACTTC. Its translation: CASSFGGIQETQYF.